This record concerns one T cell receptor (beta chain) sequence. Antigen unknown. The PCR contained 60 Vbeta and 13 Jbeta primers. Clones were sequenced by immunoSEQ multiplex PCR, and TCRdb holds only the in-frame ones, with some missing. The sample's table shows roughly 50,000 clones. The CDR3 is made up of 13 amino acids. V lost 0 bases and J 0 bases, leaving 3 bases between the germline ends. CDR1 is SGHRS and CDR2 is YFSETQ in the germline V gene. This sample stems from a study of cytomegalovirus exposure and HLA in healthy donors. Study results and caveats: Most TCR sequences were seen very rarely across donors, but some public TCRs occurred in many. Later work associated around 18,000 TCR beta sequences with HLA alleles at 0.05 false discovery rate. Earlier analysis yielded a pattern in which most TCR beta V segments were productive about 90% or about 30% of the time. Clonal expansion was found to be greater in HLA-associated TCR beta chains than in equally common others in a later analysis.

Sequenced input: PBMCs. The TCR was taken from a man between 40 and 49 years old in good health and CMV-seropositive. The chain links TRBV5-1 to TRBJ2-5; no clear D gene. In nucleotides, the CDR3 is TGCGCCAGCAGCTTGGACTACCAAGAGACCCAGTACTTC. Residues: CASSLDYQETQYF.